The clone carrying this T cell receptor beta chain was observed many times. This entry belongs to a study of metastatic and nonmetastatic thyroid tumors. Each patient came to thyroid surgery without any prior treatment (of any kind). Losses at the gene ends were 6 bases for V and 0 bases for J; bases not matched to a gene: 5. The CDR3 totals 15 residues. As processed by the authors: The authors used CDR3 differences across clinicopathological groups to build a distant-metastasis classifier for papillary thyroid cancer. TCRdb re-analyzed the PCR reads through MiXCR. TCRdb, rather than the study authors, made the V and J calls. The profile shows fewer than 6,000 clones, 20% to 30% of them singletons.

Sequencing input: adjacent normal tissue. The receptor's source is a male donor with papillary thyroid cancer or a benign thyroid nodule (not recorded which). Some clones in this sample may be carry-over from other donors' samples. This chain uses TRBV12-3 or TRBV12-4 with TRBJ1-3, with 7 bases fitting TRBD1. The CDR3 nucleotides are TGTGCCAGCAGGACAGGGAGCCTCTCTGGAAACACCATATATTTT. It is translated as CASRTGSLSGNTIYF.